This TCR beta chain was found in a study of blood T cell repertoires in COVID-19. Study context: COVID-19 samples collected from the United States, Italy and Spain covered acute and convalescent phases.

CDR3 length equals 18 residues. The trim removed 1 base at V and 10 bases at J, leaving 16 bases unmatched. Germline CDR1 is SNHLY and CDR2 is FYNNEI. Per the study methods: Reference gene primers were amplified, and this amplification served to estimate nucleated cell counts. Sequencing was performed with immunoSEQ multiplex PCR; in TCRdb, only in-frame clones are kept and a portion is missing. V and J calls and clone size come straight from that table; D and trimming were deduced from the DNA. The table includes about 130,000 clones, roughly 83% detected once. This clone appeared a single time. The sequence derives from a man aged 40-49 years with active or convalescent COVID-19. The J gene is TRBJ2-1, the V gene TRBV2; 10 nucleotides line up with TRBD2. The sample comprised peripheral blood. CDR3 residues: CASSEEAWRLAGAKEQFF. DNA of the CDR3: TGTGCCAGCAGTGAAGAGGCCTGGCGCCTAGCGGGGGCGAAAGAGCAGTTCTTC.